Following are 8 T cell receptor beta chains from one sample sequenced in a study of cytomegalovirus exposure and HLA in healthy donors. Only in-frame clones appear in the TCRdb table, and some are missing; sequencing was by immunoSEQ multiplex PCR. This sample has 99,000 or so clones; approximately 86% occur once, and the top ten carry under 4.5%. Sequenced: PBMCs. All receptors derive from a woman aged 18-35 years in good health and CMV-seropositive.

This clone occurred once. The chain is built from TRBV7-9 and TRBJ1-1; 7 bases align to TRBD1. The V and J ends lost 3 bases and 4 bases, in that order; junction bases with no gene match: 17. CDR3 length equals 18 residues. Germline V gene sequence: CDR1 SEHNR, CDR2 FQNEAQ (reference sequence). In nucleotides, the CDR3 is TGTGCCAGCAGCTTCTGGACAGGAGCTACAACCTCGGGCACTGAAGCTTTCTTT. It translates to CASSFWTGATTSGTEAFF.

V is TRBV6-5 and J is TRBJ1-1, with D possibly matching TRBD1 (5 bases). CDR3 size: 13 residues. Trimming removed 9 bases from V and 2 bases from J, with 13 bases in between. Germline values: CDR1 MNHEY, CDR2 SVGAGI. The CDR3 region is CASSPQANTEAFF. DNA for the CDR3: TGTGCCAGTTCCCCACAGGCAAACACTGAAGCTTTCTTT.

This clone was seen only once. This CDR3 is CASSFVRSEQFF. For the CDR3, the DNA is TGTGCCAGCAGCTTTGTTAGAAGCGAGCAGTTCTTC. This rearrangement joins TRBV11-2 to TRBJ2-1; D call uncertain. Germline CDR1 is SGHAT and CDR2 is FQNNGV. V lost 3 bases and J lost 10, with 10 bases in between. The CDR3 loop spans 12 amino acids. Filled out from reference TRBV11-2 and TRBJ2-1, the complete variable domain reads EAGVAQSPRYKIIEKRQSVAFWCNPISGHATLYWYQQILGQGPKLLIQFQNNGVVDDSQLPKDRFSAERLKGVDSTLKIQPAKLEDSAVYLCASSFVRSEQFFGPGTRLTVL.

The chain combines TRBV6-4 with TRBJ2-3; D perhaps matches TRBD1 (8 bases). With 2 bases removed from V and 6 bases from J, the gap between germline ends came to 12 bases. The germline CDR1 and CDR2 sequences are MRHNA and SNTAGT. CDR3 size: 14 residues. The CDR3, as DNA: TGTGCCAGCAGTGACGGACAGGGAGGGGATACGCAGTATTTT. It translates to CASSDGQGGDTQYF.

This clone has only a few counts. The chain joins TRBV27 to TRBJ2-2; possibly TRBD2 for D (5 bases). V lost 3 bases to trimming and J lost 4 bases, with 6 bases between them. CDR1 and CDR2 (germline): MNHEY, SMNVEV (reference sequence). The CDR3 is 13 residues long. CDR3 protein: CASSLTITGELFF. CDR3 nucleotides: TGTGCCAGCAGTTTGACTATCACCGGGGAGCTGTTTTTT.

The V and J genes are TRBV4-1 and TRBJ1-4; D might be TRBD1 (6 bases). The CDR3 spans 17 residues. Per germline, CDR1 MGHRA and CDR2 YSYEKL. Trimming cost V 4 bases and J 5 bases, with 20 bases left between them. This CDR3 reads CASSPMWGTGRNEKLFF. The CDR3 nucleotides read TGCGCCAGCAGCCCCATGTGGGGTACAGGGCGGAATGAAAAACTGTTTTTT.

The chain has TRBV6-5 and TRBJ1-2, with D perhaps matching TRBD1 (6 bases). V lost 6 bases and J lost 6, with 14 bases in between. From germline, CDR1 is MNHEY and CDR2 SVGAGI. CDR3 length: 13 residues. In nucleotides, the CDR3 is TGTGCCAGCAGCCAGGGGCAATCGGATGGCTACACCTTC. Protein product: CASSQGQSDGYTF.

The genes are TRBV6-5 and TRBJ2-2, with a weak D call TRBD2 (5 bases). CDR1 is MNHEY, CDR2 SVGAGI, per germline. CDR3 length: 16 amino acids. With 1 base removed from V and 5 bases from J, the gap between germline ends came to 14 bases. The CDR3 sequence: CASSYLLPEGTGELFF. The CDR3 DNA follows: TGTGCCAGCAGTTACTTACTCCCTGAGGGAACCGGGGAGCTGTTTTTT.